This T cell receptor (beta chain) appears in the sequencing data of a study of blood T cell repertoires in COVID-19. For the study at large: Sources were T cells, B-cell-depleted T cells, or PBMCs; the material itself was cDNA or gDNA.

Libraries were prepared by immunoSEQ multiplex PCR; TCRdb keeps only in-frame clonotypes and omits some of them. The table records approximately 210,000 clones, approximately 80% of them present only once. This clone has just a few counts. The origin of this receptor is a man aged 55-75 years with COVID-19, enrolled during active disease. Sequencing was done on a sample of peripheral blood.

The CDR3 loop is CASRQTGTNEQYF. For the CDR3, the DNA is TGTGCCAGCAGACAGACAGGCACAAACGAGCAGTACTTC. The chain recombines TRBV12-3 or TRBV12-4 with TRBJ2-7; maybe TRBD1 (6 bases). Trimming took 6 bases from V and 5 from J, leaving 14 bases between them. The CDR3 covers 13 residues.